This entry describes one TCR beta chain. V lost 8 bases, J lost 4 bases, and 17 bases lay in between. The germline V gene has CDR1 MNHEY and CDR2 SMNVEV (reference sequence). The CDR3 spans 14 residues. The entry originates in a study of blood T cell repertoires in COVID-19. Study overall: Collection of acute and convalescent COVID-19 samples took place in the United States, Italy and Spain.

Generated by immunoSEQ multiplex PCR, the TCRdb table keeps only in-frame clones and is missing some. This repertoire shows some 87,000 clones, around 85% found once; its top ten account for about 11%. This rearrangement joins TRBV27 to TRBJ1-1; D possibly corresponds to TRBD1 (5 bases). The sequence was collected from a woman in her 70s with active or convalescent COVID-19. The sequencing sample was made of peripheral blood. The CDR3 region is CASAKTRGGTEAFF. As DNA, the CDR3 is TGTGCCAGCGCAAAAACCCGCGGGGGCACTGAAGCTTTCTTT.